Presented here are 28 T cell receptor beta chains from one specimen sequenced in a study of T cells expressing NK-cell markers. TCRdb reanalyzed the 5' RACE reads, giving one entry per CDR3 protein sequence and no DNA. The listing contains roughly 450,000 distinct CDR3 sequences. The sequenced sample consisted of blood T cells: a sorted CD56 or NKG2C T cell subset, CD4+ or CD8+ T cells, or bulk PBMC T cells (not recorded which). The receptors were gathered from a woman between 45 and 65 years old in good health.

This chain's CDR3 is CASTPRRSNYGYTF. V is TRBV6-5 and J is TRBJ1-2; TCRdb indicates TRBD1, and absent DNA this call remains unverified. Looked up from germline, CDR1 is MNHEY and CDR2 is SVGAGI. The CDR3 runs 14 residues.

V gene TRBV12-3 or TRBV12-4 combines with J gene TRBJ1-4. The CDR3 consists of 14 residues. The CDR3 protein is CASSSDWTNEKLFF.

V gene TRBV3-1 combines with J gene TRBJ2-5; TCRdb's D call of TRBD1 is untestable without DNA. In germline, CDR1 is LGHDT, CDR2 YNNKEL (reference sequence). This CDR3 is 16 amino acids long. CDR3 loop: CASSQISGSIQETQYF.

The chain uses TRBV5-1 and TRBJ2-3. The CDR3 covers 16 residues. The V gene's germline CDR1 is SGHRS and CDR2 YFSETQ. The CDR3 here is CASSLALQASTDTQYF.

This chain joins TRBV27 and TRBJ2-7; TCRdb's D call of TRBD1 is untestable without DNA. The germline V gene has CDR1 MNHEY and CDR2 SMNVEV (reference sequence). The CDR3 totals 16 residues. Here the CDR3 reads CASSSRRTGRFYEQYF.

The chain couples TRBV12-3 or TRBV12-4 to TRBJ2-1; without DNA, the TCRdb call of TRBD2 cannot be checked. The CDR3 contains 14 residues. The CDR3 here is CASSSTLGGNEQFF.

CDR3: CASSYSLGREAQETQYF. V usage is TRBV6-2 or TRBV6-3 and J usage is TRBJ2-5; TCRdb's D call, TRBD1, is unchecked because there is no DNA. Germline CDR1 MNHEY, CDR2 SVGEGT. This CDR3 contains 17 residues.

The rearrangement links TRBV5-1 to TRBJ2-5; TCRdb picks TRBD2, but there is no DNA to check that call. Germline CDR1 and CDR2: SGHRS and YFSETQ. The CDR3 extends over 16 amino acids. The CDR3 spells CASSSGLVGSQETQYF. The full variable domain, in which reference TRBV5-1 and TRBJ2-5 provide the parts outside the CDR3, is KAGVTQTPRYLIKTRGQQVTLSCSPISGHRSVSWYQQTPGQGLQFLFEYFSETQRNKGNFPGRFSGRQFSNSRSEMNVSTLELGDSALYLCASSSGLVGSQETQYFGPGTRLLVL.

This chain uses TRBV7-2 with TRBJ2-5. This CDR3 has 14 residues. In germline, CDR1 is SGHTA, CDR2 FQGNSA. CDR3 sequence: CASSRVGLRETQYF.

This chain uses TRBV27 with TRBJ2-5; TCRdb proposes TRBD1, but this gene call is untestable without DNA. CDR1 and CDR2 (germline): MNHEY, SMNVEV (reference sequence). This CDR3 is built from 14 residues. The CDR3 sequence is CASSTNRGIETQYF.

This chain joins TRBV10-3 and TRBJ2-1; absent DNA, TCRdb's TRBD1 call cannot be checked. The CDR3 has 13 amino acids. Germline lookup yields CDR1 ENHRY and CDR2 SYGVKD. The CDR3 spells CAISVAWPDEQFF.

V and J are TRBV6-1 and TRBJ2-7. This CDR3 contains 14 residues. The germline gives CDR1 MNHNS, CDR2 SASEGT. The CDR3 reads CASGDLLLSYEQYF.

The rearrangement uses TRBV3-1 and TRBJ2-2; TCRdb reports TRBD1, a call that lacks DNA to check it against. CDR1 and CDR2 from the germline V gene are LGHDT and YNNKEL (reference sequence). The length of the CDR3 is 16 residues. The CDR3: CASSQRGRENTGELFF.

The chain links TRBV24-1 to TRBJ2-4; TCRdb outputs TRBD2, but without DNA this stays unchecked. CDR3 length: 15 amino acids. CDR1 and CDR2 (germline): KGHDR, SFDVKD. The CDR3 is CATSGAGPSKNIQYF.

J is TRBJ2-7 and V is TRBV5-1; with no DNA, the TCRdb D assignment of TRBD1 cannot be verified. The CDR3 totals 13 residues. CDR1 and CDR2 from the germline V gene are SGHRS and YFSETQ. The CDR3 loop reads CASSGTGSYEQYF.

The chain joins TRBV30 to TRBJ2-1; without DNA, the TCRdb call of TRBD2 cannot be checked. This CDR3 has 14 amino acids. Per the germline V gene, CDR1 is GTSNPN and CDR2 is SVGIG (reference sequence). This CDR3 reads CAWSVLAGNNEQFF. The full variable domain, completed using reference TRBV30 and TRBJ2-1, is SQTIHQWPATLVQPVGSPLSLECTVEGTSNPNLYWYRQAAGRGLQLLFYSVGIGQISSEVPQNLSASRPQDRQFILSSKKLLLSDSGFYLCAWSVLAGNNEQFFGPGTRLTVL.

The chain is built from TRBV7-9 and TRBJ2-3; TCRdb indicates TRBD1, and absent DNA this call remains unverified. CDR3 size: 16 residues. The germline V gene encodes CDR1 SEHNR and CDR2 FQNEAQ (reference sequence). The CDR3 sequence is CASSLSLGRQGDTQYF.

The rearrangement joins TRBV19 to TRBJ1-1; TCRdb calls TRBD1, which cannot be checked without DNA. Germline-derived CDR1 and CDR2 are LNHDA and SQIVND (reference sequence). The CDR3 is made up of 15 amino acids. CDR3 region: CASSKGEQGVSRAFF.

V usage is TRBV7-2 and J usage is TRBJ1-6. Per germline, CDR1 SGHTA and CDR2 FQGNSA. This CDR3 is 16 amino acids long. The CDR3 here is CASSARGGFGNSPLHF.

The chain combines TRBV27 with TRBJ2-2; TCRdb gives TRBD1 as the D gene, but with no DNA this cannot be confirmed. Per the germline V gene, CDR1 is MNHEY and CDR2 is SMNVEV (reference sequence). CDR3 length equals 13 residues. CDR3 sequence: CASSSRVTGELFF.

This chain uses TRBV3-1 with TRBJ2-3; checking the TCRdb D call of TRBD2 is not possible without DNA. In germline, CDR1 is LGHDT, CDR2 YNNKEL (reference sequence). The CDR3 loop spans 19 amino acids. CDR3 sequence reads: CASSPWGLAGGPSTDTQYF.

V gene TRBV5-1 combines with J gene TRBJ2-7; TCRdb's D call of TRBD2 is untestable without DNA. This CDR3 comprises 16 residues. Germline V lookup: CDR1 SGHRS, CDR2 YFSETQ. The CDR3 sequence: CASSSALSGSSYEQYF.

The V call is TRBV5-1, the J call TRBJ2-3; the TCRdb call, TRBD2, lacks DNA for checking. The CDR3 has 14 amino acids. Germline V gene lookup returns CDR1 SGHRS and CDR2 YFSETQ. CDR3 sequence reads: CASRLEGATDTQYF.

CDR3: CASSPTQQTNTEAFF. This chain connects TRBV18 to TRBJ1-1. CDR1 KGHSH and CDR2 LQKENI come from the germline V gene. The CDR3 loop spans 15 amino acids.

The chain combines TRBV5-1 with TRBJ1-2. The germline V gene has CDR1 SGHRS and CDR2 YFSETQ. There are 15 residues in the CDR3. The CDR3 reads CASSLELSTVYGYTF.

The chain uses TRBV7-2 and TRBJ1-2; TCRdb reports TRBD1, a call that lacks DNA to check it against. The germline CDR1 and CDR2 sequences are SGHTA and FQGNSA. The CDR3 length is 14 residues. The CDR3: CASSYRTGNYGYTF.

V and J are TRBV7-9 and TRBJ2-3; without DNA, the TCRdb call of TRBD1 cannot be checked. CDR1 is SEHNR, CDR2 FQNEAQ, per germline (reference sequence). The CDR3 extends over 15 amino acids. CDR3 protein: CASSPHGQAADTQYF.

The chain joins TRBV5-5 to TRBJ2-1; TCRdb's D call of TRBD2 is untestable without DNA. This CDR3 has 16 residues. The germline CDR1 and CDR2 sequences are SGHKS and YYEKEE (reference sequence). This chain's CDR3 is CASSNARTRTYNEQFF.